The T cell receptor (beta chain) described here comes from a study of cytomegalovirus exposure and HLA in healthy donors. This CDR3 is built from 13 residues. Germline CDR1 SNHLY, CDR2 FYNNEI. Unmatched junction bases numbered 6, after V lost 9 bases and J lost 4 bases. PCR involved 60 Vbeta and 13 Jbeta primers. The method was immunoSEQ multiplex PCR; TCRdb's version includes in-frame clones alone and lacks a portion of them. This sample contains approximately 110,000 clones. A note on this clone: Its target is unknown.

Broader study findings: Earlier analysis found most TCR beta V segments productive about 87% or about 30% of the time. Some TCR beta chains (roughly 150 of them) were listed as cytomegalovirus-associated. Testing in vitro showed a few CMV-associated chains specific for CMV antigens. The study had only CMV serostatus as immune exposure information.

Source material: PBMCs. The chain joins TRBV2 to TRBJ1-2; 9 nucleotides match TRBD1. The sequence derives from a man in his thirties or forties in good health and CMV-seronegative. The CDR3 DNA sequence: TGTGCCAGTACAGGGGGCGCGGGCTATGGCTACACCTTC. Its protein product is CASTGGAGYGYTF.